This T cell receptor (beta chain) came from a study of T cell repertoires in cytomegalovirus infection. Whole-study context: Public TCR beta signatures were indicative of both CMV infection and a matching HLA type.

This clonotype turned up a few times. Antigen specificity is unknown. CDR3 size: 14 residues. With 2 bases removed from V and 1 base from J, the gap between germline ends came to 7 bases. CDR1 and CDR2 from the germline V gene are SGHVS and FNYEAQ. Study-level findings and limits: CMV-specific HLA-C-restricted TCR beta clonotypes dominated the ex vivo response.

TCRdb reprocessed the reads with MiXCR, giving one entry per CDR3 protein. The sample lists around 290,000 distinct CDR3 sequences; roughly 23% were seen once. What was sequenced was PBMCs. This TCR came from a human donor in good health (CMV status not recorded). Some clones in this sample may be carry-over from other donors' samples. The chain links TRBV7-6 to TRBJ2-3; D not certain. CDR3 amino acids: CASSLTVGTDTQYF. The CDR3 coding sequence is TGTGCCAGCAGCTTAACGGTCGGCACAGATACGCAGTATTTT.